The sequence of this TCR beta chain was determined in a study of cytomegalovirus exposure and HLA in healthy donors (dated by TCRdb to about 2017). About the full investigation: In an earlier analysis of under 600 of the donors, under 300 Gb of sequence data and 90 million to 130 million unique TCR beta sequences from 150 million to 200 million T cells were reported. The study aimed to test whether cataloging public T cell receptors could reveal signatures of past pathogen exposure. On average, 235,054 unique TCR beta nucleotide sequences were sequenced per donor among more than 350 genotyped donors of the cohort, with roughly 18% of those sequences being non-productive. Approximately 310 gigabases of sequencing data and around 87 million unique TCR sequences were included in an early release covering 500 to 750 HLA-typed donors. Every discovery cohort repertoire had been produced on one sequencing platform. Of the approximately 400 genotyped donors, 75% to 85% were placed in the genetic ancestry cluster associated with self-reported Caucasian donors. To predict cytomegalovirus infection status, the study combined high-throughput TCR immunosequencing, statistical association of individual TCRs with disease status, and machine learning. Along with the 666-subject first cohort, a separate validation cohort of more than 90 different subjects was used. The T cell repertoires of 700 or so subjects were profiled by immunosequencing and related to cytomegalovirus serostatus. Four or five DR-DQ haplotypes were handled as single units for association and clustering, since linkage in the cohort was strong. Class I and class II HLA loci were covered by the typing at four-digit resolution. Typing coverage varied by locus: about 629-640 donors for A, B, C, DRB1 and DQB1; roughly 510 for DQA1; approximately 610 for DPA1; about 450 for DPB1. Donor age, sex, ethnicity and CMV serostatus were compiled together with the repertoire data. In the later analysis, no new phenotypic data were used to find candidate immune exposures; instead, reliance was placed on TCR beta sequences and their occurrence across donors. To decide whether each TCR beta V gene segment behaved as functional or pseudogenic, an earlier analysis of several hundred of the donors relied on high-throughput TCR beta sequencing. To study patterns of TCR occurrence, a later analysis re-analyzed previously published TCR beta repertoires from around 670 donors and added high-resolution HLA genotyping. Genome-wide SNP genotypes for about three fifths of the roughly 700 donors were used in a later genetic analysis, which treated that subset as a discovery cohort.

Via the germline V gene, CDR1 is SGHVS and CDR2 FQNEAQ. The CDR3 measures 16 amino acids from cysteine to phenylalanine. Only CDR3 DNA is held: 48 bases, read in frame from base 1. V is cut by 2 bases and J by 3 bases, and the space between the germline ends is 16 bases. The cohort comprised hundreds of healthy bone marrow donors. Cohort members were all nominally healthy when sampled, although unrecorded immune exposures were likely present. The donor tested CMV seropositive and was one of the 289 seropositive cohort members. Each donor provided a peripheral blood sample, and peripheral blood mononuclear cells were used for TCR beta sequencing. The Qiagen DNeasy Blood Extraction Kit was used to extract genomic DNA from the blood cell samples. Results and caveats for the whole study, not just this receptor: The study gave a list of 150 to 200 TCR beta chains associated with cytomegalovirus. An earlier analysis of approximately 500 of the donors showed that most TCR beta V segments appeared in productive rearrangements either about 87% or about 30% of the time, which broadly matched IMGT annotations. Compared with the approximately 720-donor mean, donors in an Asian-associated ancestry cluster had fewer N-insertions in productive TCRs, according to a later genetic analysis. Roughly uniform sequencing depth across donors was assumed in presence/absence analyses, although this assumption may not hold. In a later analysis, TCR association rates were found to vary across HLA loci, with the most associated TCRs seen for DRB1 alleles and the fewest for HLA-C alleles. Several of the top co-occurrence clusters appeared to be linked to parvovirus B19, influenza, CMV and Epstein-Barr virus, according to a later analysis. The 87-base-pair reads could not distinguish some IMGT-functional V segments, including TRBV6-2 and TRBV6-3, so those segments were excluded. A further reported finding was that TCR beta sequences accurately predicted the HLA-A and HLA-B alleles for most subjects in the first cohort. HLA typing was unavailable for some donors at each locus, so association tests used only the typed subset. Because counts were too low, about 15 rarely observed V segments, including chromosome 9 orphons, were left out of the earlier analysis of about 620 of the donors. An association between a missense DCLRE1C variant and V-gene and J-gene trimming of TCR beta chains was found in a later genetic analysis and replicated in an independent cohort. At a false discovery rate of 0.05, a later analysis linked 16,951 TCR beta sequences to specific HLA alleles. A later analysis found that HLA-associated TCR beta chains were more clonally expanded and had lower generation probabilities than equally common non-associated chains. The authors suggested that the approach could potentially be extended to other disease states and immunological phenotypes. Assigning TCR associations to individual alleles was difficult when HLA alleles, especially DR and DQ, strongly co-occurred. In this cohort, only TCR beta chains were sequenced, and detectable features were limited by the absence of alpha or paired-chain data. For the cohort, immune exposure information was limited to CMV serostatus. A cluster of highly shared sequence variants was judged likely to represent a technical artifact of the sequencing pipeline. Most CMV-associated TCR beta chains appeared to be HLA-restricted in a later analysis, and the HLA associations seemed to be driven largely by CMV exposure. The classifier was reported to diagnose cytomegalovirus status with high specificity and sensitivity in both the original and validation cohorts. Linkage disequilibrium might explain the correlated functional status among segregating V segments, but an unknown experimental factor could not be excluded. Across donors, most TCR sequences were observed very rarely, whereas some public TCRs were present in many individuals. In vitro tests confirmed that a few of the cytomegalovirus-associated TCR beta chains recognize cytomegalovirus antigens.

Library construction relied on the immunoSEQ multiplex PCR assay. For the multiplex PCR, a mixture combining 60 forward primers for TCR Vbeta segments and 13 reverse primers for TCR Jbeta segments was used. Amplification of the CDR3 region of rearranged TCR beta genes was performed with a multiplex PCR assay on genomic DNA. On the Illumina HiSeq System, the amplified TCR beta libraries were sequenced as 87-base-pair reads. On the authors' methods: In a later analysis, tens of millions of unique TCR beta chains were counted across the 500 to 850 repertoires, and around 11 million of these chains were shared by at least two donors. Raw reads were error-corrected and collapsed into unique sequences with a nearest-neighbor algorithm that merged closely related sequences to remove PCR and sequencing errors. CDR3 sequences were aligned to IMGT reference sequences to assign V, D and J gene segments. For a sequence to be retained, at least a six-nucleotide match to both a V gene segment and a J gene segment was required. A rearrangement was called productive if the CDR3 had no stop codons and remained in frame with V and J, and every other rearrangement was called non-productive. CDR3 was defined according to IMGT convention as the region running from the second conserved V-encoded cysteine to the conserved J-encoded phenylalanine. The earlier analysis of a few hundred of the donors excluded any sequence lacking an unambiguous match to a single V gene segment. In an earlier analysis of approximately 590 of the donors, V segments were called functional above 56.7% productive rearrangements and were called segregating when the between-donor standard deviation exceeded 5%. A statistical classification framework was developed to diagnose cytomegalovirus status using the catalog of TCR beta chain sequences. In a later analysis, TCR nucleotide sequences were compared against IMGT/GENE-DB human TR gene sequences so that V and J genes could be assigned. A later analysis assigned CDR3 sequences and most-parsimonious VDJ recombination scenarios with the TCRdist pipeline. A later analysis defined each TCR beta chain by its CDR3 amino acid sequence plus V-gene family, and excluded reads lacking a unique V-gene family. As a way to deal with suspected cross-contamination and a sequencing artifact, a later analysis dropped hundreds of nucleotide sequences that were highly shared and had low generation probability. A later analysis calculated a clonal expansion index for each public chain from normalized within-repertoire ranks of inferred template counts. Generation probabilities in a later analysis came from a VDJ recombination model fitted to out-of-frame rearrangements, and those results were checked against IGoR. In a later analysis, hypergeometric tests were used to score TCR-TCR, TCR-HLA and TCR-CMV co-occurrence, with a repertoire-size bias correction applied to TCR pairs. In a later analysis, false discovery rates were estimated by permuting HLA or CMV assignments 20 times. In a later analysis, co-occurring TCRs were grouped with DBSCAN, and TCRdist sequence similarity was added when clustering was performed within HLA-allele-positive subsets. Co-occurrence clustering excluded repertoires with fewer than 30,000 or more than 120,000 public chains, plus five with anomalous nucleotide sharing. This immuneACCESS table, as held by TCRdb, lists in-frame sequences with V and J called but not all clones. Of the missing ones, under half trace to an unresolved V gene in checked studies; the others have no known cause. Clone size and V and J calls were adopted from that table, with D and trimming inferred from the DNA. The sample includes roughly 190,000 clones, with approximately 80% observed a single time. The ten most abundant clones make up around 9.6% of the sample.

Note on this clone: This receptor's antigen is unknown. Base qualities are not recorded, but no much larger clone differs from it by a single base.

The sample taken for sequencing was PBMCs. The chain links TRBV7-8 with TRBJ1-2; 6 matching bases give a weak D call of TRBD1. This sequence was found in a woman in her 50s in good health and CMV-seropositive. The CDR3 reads CASSLNAQGSDYGYTF. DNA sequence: TGTGCCAGCAGCTTAAATGCACAGGGATCTGACTATGGCTACACCTTC. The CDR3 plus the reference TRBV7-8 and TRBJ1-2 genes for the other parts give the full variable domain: GAGVSQSPRYKVAKRGQDVALRCDPISGHVSLFWYQQALGQGPEFLTYFQNEAQLDKSGLPSDRFFAERPEGSVSTLKIQRTQQEDSAVYLCASSLNAQGSDYGYTFGSGTRLTVV.